These 8 T cell receptor beta chains were sequenced from one sample in a study of blood T cell repertoires in COVID-19. Here immunoSEQ multiplex PCR was the method, and the copy in TCRdb shows in-frame clones only, minus some. Here the sample spans under 200,000 clones, around nine tenths being singletons. The sequencing sample was made of peripheral blood. The receptors derive from a man aged 45-65 years with acute or convalescent COVID-19.

This sequence joins TRBV6-6 and TRBJ1-5; TRBD1 is a possible D gene (6 bases). The V end lost 8 bases, the J end lost 7 bases, and 12 bases lay between the germline ends. Germline V gene sequence: CDR1 MNHNY, CDR2 SVGAGI (reference sequence). This CDR3 contains 12 residues. The CDR3 DNA is TGTGCCAGCGATTCAGGGGCGCAGCCCCAGCATTTT. Its protein is CASDSGAQPQHF.

This clone showed up just once. This chain connects TRBV5-5 to TRBJ2-7; 8 bases map to TRBD1. J gave up 6 bases and V 4 bases, and 6 bases lay outside the gene matches. The CDR3 consists of 13 residues. The germline gives CDR1 SGHKS, CDR2 YYEKEE (reference sequence). This CDR3 reads CASSVNDRGEQYV. As DNA, the CDR3 is TGTGCCAGCAGCGTAAACGACAGGGGCGAGCAGTACGTC.

The J gene is TRBJ2-7, the V gene TRBV27; 9 nucleotides align to TRBD2. The germline V gene encodes CDR1 MNHEY and CDR2 SMNVEV (reference sequence). Unmatched junction bases numbered 17, after V lost 5 bases and J lost 12 bases. The CDR3 length is 15 residues. The CDR3 nucleotides are TGTGCCAGCAGTCCCCCGGCCCTAGCGGGATCAACTTTGTACTTC. Translating it yields CASSPPALAGSTLYF.

The V and J genes are TRBV5-1 and TRBJ2-6, with D possibly matching TRBD2 (5 bases). V was trimmed by 0 bases and J by 0 bases, leaving 10 bases between them. The CDR3 contains 17 residues. Germline V gene lookup returns CDR1 SGHRS and CDR2 YFSETQ. The CDR3 sequence: CASSLAYGSSGANVLTF. The CDR3 DNA reads as TGCGCCAGCAGCTTGGCCTATGGGAGCTCTGGGGCCAACGTCCTGACTTTC.

Comment on this clone: The sample holds other DNA sequences that translate to the same CDR3. This chain uses TRBV28 with TRBJ1-2, with TRBD1 matching over 8 bases. J gave up 4 bases and V 6 bases, and 4 bases lay outside the gene matches. This CDR3 is 13 amino acids long. The germline CDR1 and CDR2 sequences are MDHEN and SYDVKM. CDR3 coding DNA: TGTGCCAGCAGCCCCGGGACAGGCTATGGCTACACCTTC. Residues: CASSPGTGYGYTF.

This clone was detected only once. The V and J genes are TRBV11-3 and TRBJ2-2; the match to TRBD1 covers 11 bases. Germline trimming cut 5 bases from V and 6 bases from J; bases unmatched to any gene: 2. Germline CDR1 is SGHNT and CDR2 is YENEEA. The CDR3 sequence is 14 residues long. The CDR3, as DNA: TGTGCCAGCAGCAAGGGACAGGGGGCCGGGGAGCTGTTTTTT. Amino acid sequence: CASSKGQGAGELFF.

The sample holds one count of this clone. The chain is built from TRBV11-2 and TRBJ1-6; 10 bases are shared with TRBD1. Germline V gene lookup returns CDR1 SGHAT and CDR2 FQNNGV. The CDR3 loop spans 14 amino acids. The J segment lost 8 bases and the V segment lost 5 bases, leaving 3 bases of the junction unmatched. CDR3 sequence: CASSQGQGHSPLHF. CDR3 nucleotide sequence: TGTGCCAGCAGCCAGGGACAGGGGCATTCACCCCTCCACTTT.

V gene TRBV15 combines with J gene TRBJ2-5; 9 bases fit TRBD2. J lost 4 bases, V lost 4 bases, and 7 bases had no gene match. CDR1 is LNHNV and CDR2 is YYDKDF in the germline V gene (reference sequence). The CDR3 sequence is 15 residues long. The CDR3 DNA reads TGTGCCACCAGCAACCGGGCGGGAGGGCCAGAGACCCAGTACTTC. Amino acids: CATSNRAGGPETQYF. Looking up the rest from reference TRBV15 and TRBJ2-5 gives the full variable domain: DAMVIQNPRYQVTQFGKPVTLSCSQTLNHNVMYWYQQKSSQAPKLLFHYYDKDFNNEADTPDNFQSRRPNTSFCFLDIRSPGLGDTAMYLCATSNRAGGPETQYFGPGTRLLVL.